This T cell receptor beta chain was sequenced during a study of T-cell reconstitution after alpha-beta-depleted transplantation in children. With 5 bases removed from V and 5 bases from J, the gap between germline ends came to 3 bases. From germline, CDR1 is MDHEN and CDR2 SYDVKM. The CDR3 is made up of 11 amino acids. This clonotype showed up many times. Researchers prepared the TCRbeta library using unique molecular identifiers, the study reports. TCRdb itself ran the PCR reads through MiXCR, one entry per CDR3 protein. The table shows hundreds of thousands of distinct CDR3 sequences, with under 9.5% occurring only once.

The sample consisted of PBMCs from the stem cell graft donor, taken from the stem cell graft. The TCR originated in a human donor who donated a stem cell graft to a child with acute lymphoblastic leukemia. J is TRBJ2-2 and V is TRBV28; no clear D. The CDR3 nucleotides read TGTGCCAGCAGTCCTACCGGGGAGCTGTTTTTT. The encoded protein is CASSPTGELFF.